This is a list of T cell receptor beta chains from one sample in a study of cytomegalovirus exposure and HLA in healthy donors. Using immunoSEQ multiplex PCR, the repertoire was profiled, and TCRdb retains in-frame clones only, with some absent. There are around 200,000 clones in the sample; over 80% occur only once, and around 6% lies in the top ten. The sample consisted of PBMCs. Source of these receptors: a man between 40 and 49 years old in good health and CMV-seropositive. Both conserved end residues are part of each CDR3. Fields, in order: D gene, V gene, clone size, J gene, CDR3 DNA, CDR3 protein. D genes are given only for firm matches. Clone size is stated in some rows and not others, as once, few, many or a class when expanded.

d_call: TRBD1
v_call: TRBV6-5
clone_size: .
j_call: TRBJ1-1
cdr3_nt: TGTGCCAGCAGCGACAGGGGGGTGAACACTGAAGCTTTCTTT
cdr3_aa: CASSDRGVNTEAFF

d_call: .
v_call: TRBV12-5
clone_size: .
j_call: TRBJ2-4
cdr3_nt: TGTGCTAGTGGTTTGTCACAGGGCGCCCTAGGGAACATTCAGTACTTC
cdr3_aa: CASGLSQGALGNIQYF

d_call: TRBD2
v_call: TRBV5-6
clone_size: .
j_call: TRBJ2-5
cdr3_nt: TGTGCCAGCAGCATTGGACTAGCGGGAGTAGAGACCCAGTACTTC
cdr3_aa: CASSIGLAGVETQYF

d_call: TRBD2
v_call: TRBV30
clone_size: .
j_call: TRBJ2-1
cdr3_nt: TGTGCCTGGAGTGCCTATCCTAGCGGGGGTTTCGGTGAGCAGTTCTTC
cdr3_aa: CAWSAYPSGGFGEQFF

d_call: .
v_call: TRBV5-1
clone_size: .
j_call: TRBJ2-7
cdr3_nt: TGCGCCAGCAGCCGTGACAGACCGAACGACGAGCAGTACTTC
cdr3_aa: CASSRDRPNDEQYF

d_call: .
v_call: TRBV5-6
clone_size: .
j_call: TRBJ1-2
cdr3_nt: TGTGCCAGCAGCCCCGGGACACATAACTATGGCTACACCTTC
cdr3_aa: CASSPGTHNYGYTF

d_call: .
v_call: TRBV5-6
clone_size: .
j_call: TRBJ2-7
cdr3_nt: TGTGCCAGCAGCTTTGGGACAAGCGAGCAGTACTTC
cdr3_aa: CASSFGTSEQYF

d_call: .
v_call: TRBV4-1
clone_size: .
j_call: TRBJ2-3
cdr3_nt: TGCGCCAGCAGCCAAGAAACGGGAGGCACAGATACGCAGTATTTT
cdr3_aa: CASSQETGGTDTQYF

d_call: TRBD2
v_call: TRBV11-2
clone_size: .
j_call: TRBJ2-2
cdr3_nt: TGTGCCAGCGGAATGAACGGGGGGATTGACACCGGGGAGCTGTTTTTT
cdr3_aa: CASGMNGGIDTGELFF

d_call: TRBD2
v_call: TRBV5-1
clone_size: .
j_call: TRBJ2-3
cdr3_nt: TGCGCCAGCAGCCGCGGGGGGCTAGCGGGCACAGATACGCAGTATTTT
cdr3_aa: CASSRGGLAGTDTQYF

d_call: TRBD1
v_call: TRBV7-9
clone_size: .
j_call: TRBJ2-1
cdr3_nt: TGTTCCAGCAGCTTAGGGACAGGGGTCTACAATGAGCAGTTCTTC
cdr3_aa: CSSSLGTGVYNEQFF

d_call: .
v_call: TRBV27
clone_size: .
j_call: TRBJ2-5
cdr3_nt: TGTGCCAGCAGCGCACAGGGAGGGGAGACCCAGTACTTC
cdr3_aa: CASSAQGGETQYF

d_call: .
v_call: TRBV6-5
clone_size: .
j_call: TRBJ1-5
cdr3_nt: TGTGCCAGCAGTTACGACAGCTATCAGCCCCAGCATTTT
cdr3_aa: CASSYDSYQPQHF

d_call: .
v_call: TRBV14
clone_size: few
j_call: TRBJ2-3
cdr3_nt: TGTGCCAGCAGCCAAGATCGAGGGAGCACAGATACGCAGTATTTT
cdr3_aa: CASSQDRGSTDTQYF

d_call: TRBD1
v_call: TRBV2
clone_size: .
j_call: TRBJ2-1
cdr3_nt: TGTGCCAGCTTCCAGGGGGCATTCGATGAGCAGTTCTTC
cdr3_aa: CASFQGAFDEQFF

d_call: .
v_call: TRBV6-5
clone_size: .
j_call: TRBJ1-1
cdr3_nt: TGTGCCAGCAGTCGGAGGGACTACACTGAAGCTTTCTTT
cdr3_aa: CASSRRDYTEAFF

d_call: .
v_call: TRBV5-4
clone_size: .
j_call: TRBJ2-1
cdr3_nt: TGTGCCAGCAGCTTGCGGCTAGTTTCCGATGAGCAGTTCTTC
cdr3_aa: CASSLRLVSDEQFF

d_call: .
v_call: TRBV19
clone_size: few
j_call: TRBJ2-7
cdr3_nt: TGTGCCAGTAGTATGTCGATAGGGGCATCCTACGAGCAGTACTTC
cdr3_aa: CASSMSIGASYEQYF

d_call: TRBD2
v_call: TRBV7-9
clone_size: .
j_call: TRBJ2-3
cdr3_nt: TGTGCCAGCACCCCTTGGACTAGCGGGAGACGAGATACGCAGTATTTT
cdr3_aa: CASTPWTSGRRDTQYF

d_call: .
v_call: TRBV6-5
clone_size: .
j_call: TRBJ1-2
cdr3_nt: TGTGCCAGCAGTTACTCGCCCGGACAGCACTATGGCTACACCTTC
cdr3_aa: CASSYSPGQHYGYTF

d_call: TRBD2
v_call: TRBV27
clone_size: .
j_call: TRBJ2-3
cdr3_nt: TGTGCCAGCAGTTTGCTACTAGCGGGAGGGTCCACAGATACGCAGTATTTT
cdr3_aa: CASSLLLAGGSTDTQYF

d_call: TRBD1
v_call: TRBV7-6
clone_size: many
j_call: TRBJ2-3
cdr3_nt: TGTGCCAGCAGGCCGGGACAGGAGAGCACAGATACGCAGTATTTT
cdr3_aa: CASRPGQESTDTQYF

d_call: TRBD2
v_call: TRBV5-1
clone_size: few
j_call: TRBJ2-5
cdr3_nt: TGCGCCAGCAGTGGGGGGGAGAGGGAGACCCAGTACTTC
cdr3_aa: CASSGGERETQYF

d_call: TRBD1
v_call: TRBV19
clone_size: few
j_call: TRBJ2-5
cdr3_nt: TGTGCCAGTAGTCAGGGACAGGGGGTAGGGGAAGAGACCCAGTACTTC
cdr3_aa: CASSQGQGVGEETQYF

d_call: .
v_call: TRBV4-1
clone_size: .
j_call: TRBJ2-7
cdr3_nt: TGCGCCAGCAGCCCGCGGTCGGGGGTTCGGCACGAGCAGTACTTC
cdr3_aa: CASSPRSGVRHEQYF

d_call: TRBD1
v_call: TRBV2
clone_size: .
j_call: TRBJ2-5
cdr3_nt: TGTGCCAGCAGGGCCGGGACAGGTGGGGAGACCCAGTACTTC
cdr3_aa: CASRAGTGGETQYF

d_call: .
v_call: TRBV5-1
clone_size: .
j_call: TRBJ1-3
cdr3_nt: TGCGCCAGCAGCTCGGGGTCCTCTGGAAACACCATATATTTT
cdr3_aa: CASSSGSSGNTIYF

d_call: TRBD2
v_call: TRBV15
clone_size: .
j_call: TRBJ2-1
cdr3_nt: TGTGCCACCAGCAGAGGGACTAGCGGGAGGGTGGATGAGCAGTTCTTC
cdr3_aa: CATSRGTSGRVDEQFF

d_call: TRBD1
v_call: TRBV9
clone_size: .
j_call: TRBJ2-2
cdr3_nt: TGTGCCAGCAGCTCGAGCAGGGGGACCGGGGAGCTGTTTTTT
cdr3_aa: CASSSSRGTGELFF

d_call: .
v_call: TRBV11-2
clone_size: .
j_call: TRBJ1-1
cdr3_nt: TGTGCCAGCAGCTTACGGGCGGGGAACACTGAAGCTTTCTTT
cdr3_aa: CASSLRAGNTEAFF

d_call: .
v_call: TRBV27
clone_size: .
j_call: TRBJ2-3
cdr3_nt: TGTGCCAGCAGATCCACTAGCCTTCCCGATACGCAGTATTTT
cdr3_aa: CASRSTSLPDTQYF

d_call: .
v_call: TRBV4-1
clone_size: few
j_call: TRBJ2-1
cdr3_nt: TGCGCCAGCAGCCAAGTTGCGGCCGGGAGCAATGAGCAGTTCTTC
cdr3_aa: CASSQVAAGSNEQFF

d_call: TRBD1
v_call: TRBV14
clone_size: .
j_call: TRBJ1-1
cdr3_nt: TGTGCCAGCAGCCAAGCCGGGACAGGGGGGGCTTTCTTT
cdr3_aa: CASSQAGTGGAFF

d_call: .
v_call: TRBV2
clone_size: few
j_call: TRBJ1-2
cdr3_nt: TGTGCCAGCAGTGAATGGGTTACAGTGCGCTACACCTTC
cdr3_aa: CASSEWVTVRYTF

d_call: TRBD2
v_call: TRBV19
clone_size: .
j_call: TRBJ2-2
cdr3_nt: TGTGCCAGTAGTATCCTGGCGGGAGGCTACACCGGGGAGCTGTTTTTT
cdr3_aa: CASSILAGGYTGELFF

d_call: .
v_call: TRBV6-5
clone_size: once
j_call: TRBJ1-2
cdr3_nt: TGTGCCAGCAGTTACGGCTACAGTAGTAACTATGGCTACACCTTC
cdr3_aa: CASSYGYSSNYGYTF

d_call: .
v_call: TRBV4-2
clone_size: few
j_call: TRBJ2-2
cdr3_nt: TGTGCCAGCCCCAGTGACACCGGGGAGCTGTTTTTT
cdr3_aa: CASPSDTGELFF

d_call: TRBD2
v_call: TRBV27
clone_size: .
j_call: TRBJ2-5
cdr3_nt: TGTGCCAGCAGTTTAAGTAGCGGGAGGGCCCGGGAGACCCAGTACTTC
cdr3_aa: CASSLSSGRARETQYF

d_call: .
v_call: TRBV29-1
clone_size: .
j_call: TRBJ1-1
cdr3_nt: TGCAGCGCTGGGGAGACTGAAGCTTTCTTT
cdr3_aa: CSAGETEAFF

d_call: .
v_call: TRBV5-1
clone_size: .
j_call: TRBJ2-1
cdr3_nt: TGCGCCAGCAGCTTGGATGGCCACTACAATGAGCAGTTCTTC
cdr3_aa: CASSLDGHYNEQFF

d_call: .
v_call: TRBV10-3
clone_size: .
j_call: TRBJ2-5
cdr3_nt: TGTGCCATCAGTCCCGAGGGGGTATTAGAGACCCAGTACTTC
cdr3_aa: CAISPEGVLETQYF

d_call: TRBD1
v_call: TRBV5-1
clone_size: .
j_call: TRBJ1-1
cdr3_nt: TGCGCCAGCAGCATACAGGGGTTTACCACTGAAGCTTTCTTT
cdr3_aa: CASSIQGFTTEAFF

d_call: .
v_call: TRBV10-1
clone_size: .
j_call: TRBJ2-3
cdr3_nt: TGCGCCAGCAGTGAGTCGGGAGGACTCTATTCTAGCACAGATACGCAGTATTTT
cdr3_aa: CASSESGGLYSSTDTQYF

d_call: TRBD1
v_call: TRBV5-4
clone_size: .
j_call: TRBJ2-3
cdr3_nt: TGTGCCAGCAGCTTGGAGACAGGGATCCCAGATACGCAGTATTTT
cdr3_aa: CASSLETGIPDTQYF

d_call: TRBD1
v_call: TRBV10-3
clone_size: .
j_call: TRBJ1-5
cdr3_nt: TGTGCCACCGCTTCCCCGGGACAGGAGCAGCCCCAGCATTTT
cdr3_aa: CATASPGQEQPQHF

d_call: TRBD1
v_call: TRBV18
clone_size: .
j_call: TRBJ1-5
cdr3_nt: TGTGCCAGCTCTCTACAGGGGGTGGTCGCCAATCAGCCCCAGCATTTT
cdr3_aa: CASSLQGVVANQPQHF

d_call: .
v_call: TRBV15
clone_size: .
j_call: TRBJ1-1
cdr3_nt: TGTGCCACCACCGAGGCCGAGGGGAACACTGAAGCTTTCTTT
cdr3_aa: CATTEAEGNTEAFF

d_call: TRBD2
v_call: TRBV2
clone_size: .
j_call: TRBJ2-7
cdr3_nt: TGTGCCAGCAGCCCTAGCGGGAGGAATTACGAGCAGTACTTC
cdr3_aa: CASSPSGRNYEQYF

d_call: TRBD2
v_call: TRBV7-3
clone_size: .
j_call: TRBJ2-3
cdr3_nt: TGTGCCAGCAGCTTAAAGCGGGAGGGCCCAGATACGCAGTATTTT
cdr3_aa: CASSLKREGPDTQYF

d_call: .
v_call: TRBV7-2
clone_size: .
j_call: TRBJ1-2
cdr3_nt: TGTGCCAGCAGCTTGCCGGGATGGACGTATGGCTACACCTTC
cdr3_aa: CASSLPGWTYGYTF

d_call: .
v_call: TRBV7-7
clone_size: .
j_call: TRBJ2-1
cdr3_nt: TGTGCTAGCAGCCCCCTGGTGAATCTATACAATGAGCAGTTCTTC
cdr3_aa: CASSPLVNLYNEQFF

d_call: TRBD1
v_call: TRBV5-6
clone_size: .
j_call: TRBJ2-1
cdr3_nt: TGTGCCAGCAGCGCCCGGACAGGGTACGCTGAGCAGTTCTTC
cdr3_aa: CASSARTGYAEQFF

d_call: TRBD2
v_call: TRBV7-2
clone_size: .
j_call: TRBJ2-6
cdr3_nt: TGTGCCAGCAGCTCCCGGACTAGGACTGGGGCCAACGTCCTGACTTTC
cdr3_aa: CASSSRTRTGANVLTF

d_call: .
v_call: TRBV19
clone_size: .
j_call: TRBJ1-4
cdr3_nt: TGTGCCAGTAGTGGCAGGGTCAATGAAAAACTGTTTTTT
cdr3_aa: CASSGRVNEKLFF

d_call: .
v_call: TRBV9
clone_size: .
j_call: TRBJ1-5
cdr3_nt: TGTGCCAGCAGCGTAGGAGCAAATCAGCCCCAGCATTTT
cdr3_aa: CASSVGANQPQHF